The 5 T cell receptor beta chains reported below all come from one sample, sequenced in a study of Ad26.COV2.S vaccination and SARS-CoV-2 variants. Libraries were prepared by immunoSEQ multiplex PCR; TCRdb keeps only in-frame clonotypes and omits some of them. The table has roughly 92,000 clones, about four fifths seen once. The material was peripheral blood, obtained after recovery from COVID-19. Source of these receptors: a human donor who had recovered from COVID-19.

In nucleotides, the CDR3 is TGTGCCAGCACCAGTAGCGGGAGAGATACGCAGTATTTT. Translation: CASTSSGRDTQYF. This chain joins TRBV12-3 or TRBV12-4 and TRBJ2-3, with TRBD2 matching 9 bases. Trimming removed 7 bases from V and 5 bases from J; junction bases left unmatched: 4. CDR3 length: 13 residues.

The V and J genes are TRBV3-1 (or the pseudogene TRBV3-2) and TRBJ1-4, with TRBD1 matching 11 bases. This CDR3 comprises 14 residues. CDR1 and CDR2 (germline): LGHDT, YNNKEL (reference sequence). V shed 5 bases, J shed 5 bases, and the junction held 1 base outside the gene matches. The CDR3 loop is CASSRDRGNEKLFF. Written as DNA, the CDR3 is TGTGCCAGCAGCAGGGACAGGGGGAATGAAAAACTGTTTTTT.

This clone was counted a single time. The rearrangement uses TRBV19 and TRBJ2-6; 8 bases are shared with TRBD1. V shed 9 bases and J 0 bases; nucleotides not matched to a gene: 4. The CDR3 is 15 residues long. CDR1 and CDR2 (germline): LNHDA, SQIVND (reference sequence). The CDR3: CASTGGTSGANVLTF. For the CDR3, the DNA is TGTGCCAGCACAGGGGGGACCTCTGGGGCCAACGTCCTGACTTTC.

There are a few counts of this clone. This chain links TRBV27 with TRBJ2-2; the D is unclear. Germline-derived CDR1 and CDR2 are MNHEY and SMNVEV (reference sequence). Between the trimmed V and J ends, which lost 2 bases and 4 bases, there was a span of 5 bases. This CDR3 has 13 amino acids. The chain's CDR3 is CASSLGGTGELFF. The CDR3 DNA follows: TGTGCCAGCAGTTTAGGTGGCACCGGGGAGCTGTTTTTT.

The chain uses TRBV18 and TRBJ2-5; tentative D call: TRBD2 (6 bases). Trimming cost V 3 bases and J 1 base, with 12 bases left between them. Germline assignment: CDR1 KGHSH and CDR2 LQKENI. The CDR3 loop spans 15 amino acids. CDR3 bases: TGTGCCAGCTCACCGGAGCGGGTGCCCCAAGAGACCCAGTACTTC. Its protein is CASSPERVPQETQYF. Supplemented by reference TRBV18 and TRBJ2-5, the full variable domain reads NAGVMQNPRHLVRRRGQEARLRCSPMKGHSHVYWYRQLPEEGLKFMVYLQKENIIDESGMPKERFSAEFPKEGPSILRIQQVVRGDSAAYFCASSPERVPQETQYFGPGTRLLVL.